The rows below give T cell receptor beta chains drawn from one sample of a study of blood T cell repertoires in COVID-19. TCRdb keeps only in-frame clones here, not all; method: immunoSEQ multiplex PCR. The repertoire holds just under 300,000 clones, with around 87% as singletons. The material sequenced was peripheral blood. Source of these receptors: a man aged 70 or older with acute or convalescent COVID-19. Both conserved end residues are part of each CDR3. D genes are given only for firm matches. Clone sizes are given selectively: once, few, many, or a class where the clone is expanded.

clone size	D gene	V gene	J gene	CDR3 length	CDR3 protein	CDR3 DNA
-	-	TRBV6-5	TRBJ1-1	16	CASSYSKTHPVTEAFF	TGTGCCAGCAGTTACTCTAAAACTCATCCCGTCACTGAAGCTTTCTTT
-	-	TRBV6-5	TRBJ1-3	15	CASSQTWTGGNTIYF	TGTGCCAGCAGTCAAACATGGACGGGAGGAAACACCATATATTTT
few	-	TRBV2	TRBJ2-2	13	CASRVLLGGELFF	TGTGCCAGTCGAGTTCTACTCGGCGGGGAGCTGTTTTTT
-	-	TRBV6-2/TRBV6-3	TRBJ2-5	15	CASSYSYSVGETQYF	TGTGCCAGCAGTTACTCGTATTCAGTCGGGGAGACCCAGTACTTC
-	TRBD1	TRBV28	TRBJ1-5	15	CASSSGTVSNQPQHF	TGTGCCAGCAGTTCGGGGACAGTCAGCAATCAGCCCCAGCATTTT
-	-	TRBV7-6	TRBJ2-7	15	CASSLAQGGSYEQYF	TGTGCCAGCAGCTTAGCCCAGGGTGGCTCCTACGAGCAGTACTTC
-	-	TRBV28	TRBJ1-6	17	CASRKIQGFGYNSPLHF	TGTGCCAGCAGAAAAATACAGGGATTCGGCTATAATTCACCCCTCCACTTT
-	TRBD2	TRBV4-3	TRBJ2-3	16	CASSQATSGGSDTQYF	TGCGCCAGCAGCCAAGCCACTAGCGGAGGGTCAGATACGCAGTATTTT
-	TRBD1	TRBV6-5	TRBJ1-2	13	CASSRQGRYGYTF	TGTGCCAGCAGTCGACAGGGGAGGTATGGCTACACCTTC
-	-	TRBV5-6	TRBJ1-4	15	CASSWASATNEKLFF	TGTGCCAGCAGCTGGGCGTCCGCAACTAATGAAAAACTGTTTTTT
-	TRBD1	TRBV7-2	TRBJ1-2	13	CASSRTGGFGYTF	TGTGCCAGCAGCCGGACAGGGGGTTTTGGCTACACCTTC
-	TRBD1	TRBV24-1	TRBJ2-7	15	CATSPAGGQTYEQYF	TGTGCCACCAGTCCGGCAGGGGGCCAAACCTACGAGCAGTACTTC
-	TRBD2	TRBV6-2/TRBV6-3	TRBJ2-7	17	CASSFMVAGGPGGEQYF	TGTGCCAGCAGTTTCATGGTAGCGGGAGGGCCGGGAGGCGAGCAGTACTTC
-	-	TRBV18	TRBJ1-5	15	CASSYGQSSNQPQHF	TGTGCCAGCTCATATGGACAGAGTAGCAATCAGCCCCAGCATTTT
-	-	TRBV3-1/TRBV3-2	TRBJ1-2	15	CASSQAPEGVGGYTF	TGTGCCAGCAGCCAGGCCCCCGAGGGCGTTGGAGGCTACACCTTC
-	TRBD2	TRBV4-3	TRBJ2-1	17	CASSQDFRGGASNEQFF	TGCGCCAGCAGCCAGGACTTTCGGGGGGGGGCTTCAAATGAGCAGTTCTTC
-	TRBD1	TRBV7-9	TRBJ1-1	13	CASSSQGGTEAFF	TGTGCCAGCAGCTCACAGGGGGGCACTGAAGCTTTCTTT
-	-	TRBV27	TRBJ1-6	17	CASSYEYGSSYNSPLHF	TGTGCCAGCAGCTACGAGTACGGGAGCTCCTATAATTCACCCCTCCACTTT
-	-	TRBV11-3	TRBJ1-6	14	CASSLGAWNSPLHF	TGTGCCAGCAGCTTAGGTGCGTGGAATTCACCCCTCCACTTT
few	-	TRBV30	TRBJ2-1	17	CASLSTDSSSSYNEQFF	TGTGCCTCGCTATCAACGGACAGCTCCAGCTCCTACAATGAGCAGTTCTTC
-	-	TRBV28	TRBJ1-5	17	CASSFGRGKHILQPQHF	TGTGCCAGCAGTTTCGGGAGGGGGAAACATATCCTTCAGCCCCAGCATTTT
-	-	TRBV30	TRBJ2-3	14	CAWSVTRDFDTQYF	TGTGCCTGGAGTGTGACCCGGGACTTCGATACGCAGTATTTT
-	TRBD1	TRBV2	TRBJ1-1	15	CASRDRGQGSTEAFF	TGTGCCAGCAGGGACAGGGGGCAAGGATCTACTGAAGCTTTCTTT
once	TRBD2	TRBV30	TRBJ2-7	13	CAWSRGVAGEQYF	TGTGCCTGGAGTCGGGGGGTTGCTGGCGAGCAGTACTTC
-	-	TRBV9	TRBJ2-2	15	CASSPRGIGTGELFF	TGTGCCAGCAGCCCCCGGGGGATAGGGACCGGGGAGCTGTTTTTT
-	TRBD2	TRBV7-9	TRBJ2-3	17	CASSLGTSGRWTDTQYF	TGTGCCAGCAGCTTAGGGACTAGCGGGAGGTGGACAGATACGCAGTATTTT
-	TRBD1	TRBV4-1	TRBJ2-1	14	CASSGAWTGAEQFF	TGCGCCAGCAGCGGAGCTTGGACAGGGGCTGAGCAGTTCTTC
-	TRBD1	TRBV24-1	TRBJ2-1	15	CATSRGQAGDNEQFF	TGTGCCACCAGTCGGGGACAGGCAGGGGACAATGAGCAGTTCTTC
once	-	TRBV4-3	TRBJ1-1	14	CASSPGAGNTEAFF	TGCGCCAGCAGCCCAGGGGCCGGGAACACTGAAGCTTTCTTT
-	-	TRBV19	TRBJ2-4	13	CASSILEGYTQYF	TGTGCCAGTAGTATATTGGAGGGGTATACTCAGTACTTC
-	-	TRBV2	TRBJ2-2	15	CASSPRAAGTGELFF	TGTGCCAGCAGTCCACGCGCAGCGGGCACCGGGGAGCTGTTTTTT
-	-	TRBV28	TRBJ1-1	11	CASSFEDEAFF	TGTGCCAGCAGTTTTGAGGATGAAGCTTTCTTT
-	-	TRBV4-2	TRBJ2-7	15	CASSQPAGDTYEQYF	TGTGCCAGCAGCCAACCGGCAGGGGACACCTACGAGCAGTACTTC
-	TRBD2	TRBV7-9	TRBJ2-3	15	CASSPTSGSTDTQYF	TGTGCCAGCAGCCCGACTAGCGGGAGCACAGATACGCAGTATTTT
-	TRBD1	TRBV6-5	TRBJ2-7	14	CASSPRQGGYEQYF	TGTGCCAGCAGTCCCAGACAGGGCGGCTACGAGCAGTACTTC
-	-	TRBV29-1	TRBJ1-1	14	CSVEVGRSGTEAFF	TGCAGCGTTGAAGTCGGCAGATCGGGAACTGAAGCTTTCTTT
-	TRBD1	TRBV19	TRBJ1-5	15	CASNLQGNSNQPQHF	TGTGCCAGTAACCTACAGGGGAACAGCAATCAGCCCCAGCATTTT
-	TRBD1	TRBV7-2	TRBJ1-1	14	CASSLQGFGTEAFF	TGTGCCAGCAGCCTACAGGGGTTCGGCACTGAAGCTTTCTTT
-	TRBD1	TRBV18	TRBJ1-2	14	CASSPGQGAYGYTF	TGTGCCAGCTCACCCGGACAGGGGGCCTATGGCTACACCTTC
-	-	TRBV11-1	TRBJ1-5	13	CASSHYEGQPQHF	TGTGCCAGCAGCCACTACGAAGGACAGCCCCAGCATTTT
-	TRBD2	TRBV5-6	TRBJ2-3	18	CASSFLLAGGISTDTQYF	TGTGCCAGCAGCTTTTTACTAGCGGGAGGGATCAGCACAGATACGCAGTATTTT
-	TRBD2	TRBV28	TRBJ2-1	17	CASSRPGTSGVYNEQFF	TGTGCCAGCAGTCGACCCGGGACTAGCGGGGTCTACAATGAGCAGTTCTTC
-	-	TRBV7-2	TRBJ2-2	18	CASSLVTAQRTNTGELFF	TGTGCCAGCAGCTTAGTAACGGCCCAGCGAACGAACACCGGGGAGCTGTTTTTT
-	-	TRBV19	TRBJ1-1	13	CASSMAPRTEAFF	TGTGCCAGTAGTATGGCTCCTAGGACTGAAGCTTTCTTT
-	TRBD1	TRBV4-3	TRBJ2-7	15	CASSHTGGGHYEQYF	TGCGCCAGCAGCCACACAGGGGGAGGTCACTACGAGCAGTACTTC
few	TRBD1	TRBV6-5	TRBJ1-6	15	CASSVQGVDNSPLHF	TGTGCCAGCAGCGTTCAGGGGGTGGATAATTCACCCCTCCACTTT
-	-	TRBV30	TRBJ1-6	16	CAWMPGVSSYNSPLHF	TGTGCCTGGATGCCCGGGGTTAGCTCCTATAATTCACCCCTCCACTTT
-	-	TRBV21-1	TRBJ2-3	19	CASSKERLQGGPSTDTQYF	TGTGCCAGCAGCAAAGAAAGATTACAGGGTGGCCCCAGCACAGATACGCAGTATTTT
-	TRBD2	TRBV5-4	TRBJ2-7	13	CASGLAGGDEQYF	TGTGCCAGCGGATTAGCGGGGGGGGACGAGCAGTACTTC
-	-	TRBV10-2	TRBJ2-5	14	CASSEQGLQETQYF	TGCGCCAGCAGTGAGCAGGGACTCCAAGAGACCCAGTACTTC
-	TRBD1	TRBV4-1	TRBJ1-4	16	CASSQDRGQGIEKLFF	TGCGCCAGCAGCCAAGATCGGGGACAGGGGATCGAAAAACTGTTTTTT
once	TRBD1	TRBV19	TRBJ2-1	13	CATRDRDGNEQFF	TGTGCCACTAGGGACAGGGATGGGAATGAGCAGTTCTTC
-	-	TRBV5-1	TRBJ2-1	15	CASSLTTSSYNEQFF	TGCGCCAGCAGCTTGACAACCAGCTCCTACAATGAGCAGTTCTTC
-	TRBD1	TRBV7-9	TRBJ1-4	14	CASNQGAPNEKLFF	TGTGCCAGCAACCAGGGGGCTCCTAATGAAAAACTGTTTTTT